The 32 T cell receptor beta chains presented below share a single source sample, sequenced in a study of cytomegalovirus exposure and HLA in healthy donors. With 60 Vbeta and 13 Jbeta primers, the PCR was carried out. Sequencing was performed with immunoSEQ multiplex PCR; in TCRdb, only in-frame clones are kept and a portion is missing. This table holds 130,000 to 150,000 clones, roughly 76% found once. The specimen sequenced was PBMCs. These receptor sequences come from a man between 18 and 35 years old in good health and CMV-seronegative.

The chain combines TRBV29-1 with TRBJ2-3; 10 nucleotides match TRBD1. Per the germline V gene, CDR1 is SQVTM and CDR2 is ANQGSEA. The length of the CDR3 is 16 residues. V gave up 5 bases and J gave up 5 bases; unmatched junction bases: 13. In DNA, the CDR3 is TGCAGCGTTCCGGAGACCGGGACAGGGGTCGGAGATACGCAGTATTTT. This encodes CSVPETGTGVGDTQYF.

The sample holds a few counts of this clone. The chain joins TRBV19 to TRBJ2-1; possible D gene TRBD1, 5 bases. Germline V lookup: CDR1 LNHDA, CDR2 SQIVND (reference sequence). V was clipped by 5 bases and J by 2 bases, with 7 bases between them. The CDR3 is made up of 13 amino acids. The CDR3: CASSVRAYNEQFF. In DNA form, the CDR3 reads TGTGCCAGTAGTGTCAGGGCCTACAATGAGCAGTTCTTC.

This chain's CDR3 is CASGGQTKNQPQHF. In nucleotides, the CDR3 is TGTGCCAGCGGGGGACAGACTAAAAATCAGCCCCAGCATTTT. This chain connects TRBV28 to TRBJ1-5, with 7 bases that match TRBD1. The CDR3 has 14 amino acids. Germline-derived CDR1 and CDR2 are MDHEN and SYDVKM. Trimming cost V 8 bases and J 4 bases; bases outside gene matches: 8.

The CDR3 is CASSPGQGKYGGAEAFF. The CDR3 DNA reads TGTGCCAGTAGTCCCGGACAGGGAAAATATGGAGGGGCTGAAGCTTTCTTT. This rearrangement joins TRBV19 to TRBJ1-1, with 8 bases that match TRBD1. The length of the CDR3 is 17 residues. With V trimmed by 5 bases and J by 6 bases, 17 bases remained unmatched. Germline values: CDR1 LNHDA, CDR2 SQIVND (reference sequence).

The chain links TRBV10-3 to TRBJ2-3; 10 nucleotides line up with TRBD1. Germline CDR1 ENHRY, CDR2 SYGVKD. This CDR3 comprises 17 residues. Losses at the gene ends were 3 bases for V and 1 base for J; bases not matched to a gene: 7. The chain's CDR3 is CAISDPEGTGGTDTQYF. The CDR3 DNA reads as TGTGCCATCAGTGACCCGGAGGGGACAGGGGGCACAGATACGCAGTATTTT.

The gene calls are TRBV4-1 and TRBJ2-5; D might be TRBD1 (5 bases). This CDR3 spans 18 amino acids. The V end lost 1 base, the J end lost 4 bases, and 22 bases lay between the germline ends. Germline V gives CDR1 MGHRA, CDR2 YSYEKL. For the CDR3, the DNA is TGCGCCAGCAGCCAAGTTCCTCCTGGGGCTGACATGGGAGAGACCCAGTACTTC. It translates to CASSQVPPGADMGETQYF.

The chain links TRBV23-1 to TRBJ1-2; D remains ambiguous. Being an ORF, TRBV23-1 has a function that is uncertain. The CDR3 has 13 residues. Trimming left V 7 bases short and J 5 bases short, with 14 bases between. The CDR3 DNA sequence: TGCGCCAGCACGATGTCCAGGTCGTATGGCTACACCTTC. This translates into CASTMSRSYGYTF.

The chain is built from TRBV5-1 and TRBJ2-5; D is possibly TRBD2 (6 bases). The germline V gene encodes CDR1 SGHRS and CDR2 YFSETQ. The V end was cut by 0 bases, the J end by 5 bases, with 17 bases between. This CDR3 is built from 16 residues. CDR3 loop: CASSLAINVGRETQYF. In DNA form, the CDR3 reads TGCGCCAGCAGCTTGGCCATCAACGTAGGGAGGGAGACCCAGTACTTC.

This chain uses TRBV21-1 with TRBJ2-1; the D call of TRBD2 is as the table states it, not checked on the DNA. TRBV21-1 corresponds to a pseudogene. The CDR3 consists of 15 residues. The CDR3 sequence is CASSKVYSGLNEQFF. In DNA form, the CDR3 reads TGTGCCAGCAGCAAAGTTTATAGCGGCCTAAATGAGCAGTTCTTC.

This clone has only a few counts. The CDR3: CASSLMGPSGVDTQYF. The CDR3 nucleotides are TGCGCCAGCAGCTTGATGGGTCCTAGCGGGGTGGATACGCAGTATTTT. The genes are TRBV5-1 and TRBJ2-3; TRBD2 matches 9 bases. Germline lookup yields CDR1 SGHRS and CDR2 YFSETQ. V lost 1 base to trimming and J lost 6 bases; unmatched junction nucleotides: 9. The CDR3 sequence is 16 residues long.

The J gene is TRBJ1-2, the V gene TRBV27; tentative D call: TRBD1 (5 bases). Looked up from germline, CDR1 is MNHEY and CDR2 is SMNVEV (reference sequence). The CDR3 length is 12 residues. Deletions cut 9 bases from V and 6 bases from J, with 14 bases between. CDR3 bases: TGTGCCAGTGGGTTTCCGGGGGATGGCTACACCTTC. This encodes CASGFPGDGYTF.

The chain combines TRBV19 with TRBJ2-3, with D perhaps matching TRBD2 (7 bases). This CDR3 spans 15 amino acids. Trimming removed 8 bases at V and 0 bases at J, with 15 bases between. Germline loops: CDR1 LNHDA, CDR2 SQIVND (reference sequence). CDR3 sequence reads: CASGTGGGSTDTQYF. The CDR3 DNA sequence: TGTGCCAGTGGTACTGGGGGGGGCAGCACAGATACGCAGTATTTT.

This chain joins TRBV5-1 and TRBJ2-7, with TRBD1 matching over 11 bases. Germline values: CDR1 SGHRS, CDR2 YFSETQ. The junction had 3 bases not matched to a gene; V was cut back by 1 base and J by 3 bases. The CDR3 is made up of 15 amino acids. For the CDR3, the DNA is TGCGCCAGCAGCTTGAGGGGGACAGGGGGCTACGAGCAGTACTTC. Protein sequence: CASSLRGTGGYEQYF.

A few counts support this clone. The CDR3, as DNA: TGTGCCAGCAGCTTAGGACCTGGGCCCGGAAACACCATATATTTT. Translated, it gives CASSLGPGPGNTIYF. This sequence joins TRBV7-6 and TRBJ1-3; D call uncertain. CDR3 length: 15 residues. Trimming left V 1 base short and J 4 bases short, with 11 bases between. CDR1 and CDR2 (germline): SGHVS, FNYEAQ.

J is TRBJ1-4 and V is TRBV30; a possible D gene is TRBD1 (6 bases). The CDR3 is made up of 18 amino acids. V shed 0 bases and J shed 2 bases, with 19 bases lying between them. Germline assignment: CDR1 GTSNPN and CDR2 SVGIG (reference sequence). The chain's CDR3 is CAWSVNRDILGTNEKLFF. For the CDR3, the DNA is TGTGCCTGGAGTGTTAACAGGGATATCCTAGGGACTAATGAAAAACTGTTTTTT.

This clone was seen a few times. The CDR3 coding sequence is TGCGCCAGCAGTAGACAGGGAGGCGATGCACCCTACGAGCAGTACTTC. The encoded protein is CASSRQGGDAPYEQYF. The chain joins TRBV5-1 to TRBJ2-7, with D maybe TRBD1 (7 bases). The CDR3 totals 16 residues. The germline V gene encodes CDR1 SGHRS and CDR2 YFSETQ. With 5 bases removed from V and 2 bases from J, the gap between germline ends came to 20 bases.

This chain links TRBV28 with TRBJ2-7; D remains unclear. Germline assignment: CDR1 MDHEN and CDR2 SYDVKM. The CDR3 is made up of 14 amino acids. V lost 1 base and J 1 base, leaving 8 bases between the germline ends. The CDR3 reads CASSLYRASYEQYF. In nucleotides, the CDR3 is TGTGCCAGCAGTTTATATCGAGCGTCCTACGAGCAGTACTTC.

This chain uses TRBV5-4 with TRBJ2-7; 11 positions match TRBD2. Germline V gene data show CDR1 as SGHNT and CDR2 as YYREEE (reference sequence). After removal of 0 bases from V and 3 bases from J, the junction contained 5 bases not matched to a gene. The CDR3 loop spans 16 amino acids. The DNA for the CDR3 is TGTGCCAGCAGCTTGGAACTAGCGGGAGTATACTACGAGCAGTACTTC. Its protein is CASSLELAGVYYEQYF.

V usage is TRBV9 and J usage is TRBJ2-1; tentatively, D is TRBD2 (6 bases). The CDR3 has 15 amino acids. Germline-derived CDR1 and CDR2 are SGDLS and YYNGEE. Trimming shortened V by 7 bases and J by 7 bases, and 21 bases separated the two germline ends. CDR3: CASYLKWRARNEQFF. Here the CDR3 DNA reads TGTGCCAGCTACCTTAAGTGGAGGGCCCGGAATGAGCAGTTCTTC.

A single count supports this clone. The chain recombines TRBV6-5 with TRBJ2-1; 11 nucleotides line up with TRBD2. The CDR3 loop spans 15 amino acids. V shed 2 bases and J 7 bases; nucleotides not matched to a gene: 4. Germline assignment: CDR1 MNHEY and CDR2 SVGAGI. The CDR3 coding sequence is TGTGCCAGCAGTTACGACCCTAGCGGGAGGAATGAGCAGTTCTTC. Its translation: CASSYDPSGRNEQFF.

This clone was seen once. The chain employs TRBV9 and TRBJ2-1; 13 bases match TRBD2. J gave up 8 bases and V 1 base, and 3 bases lay outside the gene matches. The CDR3 has 15 residues. Germline V CDR1 and CDR2: SGDLS, YYNGEE. CDR3 coding DNA: TGTGCCAGCAGCGTAATCACTAGCGGGAGGGATGAGCAGTTCTTC. Translated: CASSVITSGRDEQFF.

The chain links TRBV18 to TRBJ2-1, with D possibly being TRBD2 (5 bases). V was clipped by 5 bases and J by 8 bases, with 16 bases between them. The CDR3 runs to 14 residues. The germline V gene encodes CDR1 KGHSH and CDR2 LQKENI. CDR3 coding DNA: TGTGCCAGCTCATCTAACCGGGGTGCGCATGAGCAGTTCTTC. Translation gives CASSSNRGAHEQFF.

The chain joins TRBV5-1 to TRBJ2-7; 10 bases map to TRBD1. The germline V gene encodes CDR1 SGHRS and CDR2 YFSETQ. The V gene end was trimmed by 7 bases and the J gene end by 2 bases; junction bases not matched to a gene: 3. The CDR3 contains 13 residues. Here the CDR3 DNA reads TGCGCCAGCTCGACAGGGGGCGCCTACGAGCAGTACTTC. It yields the protein CASSTGGAYEQYF. Together with reference TRBV5-1 and TRBJ2-7, the CDR3 gives the full variable domain: KAGVTQTPRYLIKTRGQQVTLSCSPISGHRSVSWYQQTPGQGLQFLFEYFSETQRNKGNFPGRFSGRQFSNSRSEMNVSTLELGDSALYLCASSTGGAYEQYFGPGTRLTVT.

The CDR3 is CASSLPPWTGGPIETSTDTQYF. In nucleotides, the CDR3 is TGTGCCAGCAGTTTACCCCCGTGGACAGGGGGCCCCATTGAAACTAGCACAGATACGCAGTATTTT. This sequence joins TRBV28 and TRBJ2-3, with 11 nucleotides matching TRBD1. V was pared by 2 bases and J by 0 bases, with 19 bases of the junction left unmatched. CDR1 and CDR2 from the germline V gene are MDHEN and SYDVKM. The CDR3 sequence is 22 residues long.

The rearrangement joins TRBV27 to TRBJ1-4; TRBD1 matches at 8 bases. J gave up 0 bases and V 8 bases, and 2 bases lay outside the gene matches. The CDR3 has 14 residues. Germline CDR1 is MNHEY and CDR2 is SMNVEV (reference sequence). The CDR3 here is CASGQGATNEKLFF. The DNA for the CDR3 is TGTGCCAGCGGACAGGGCGCAACTAATGAAAAACTGTTTTTT.

The chain recombines TRBV6-5 with TRBJ1-2; perhaps TRBD1 as D (5 bases). The V and J ends lost 0 bases and 2 bases respectively, with 7 bases between them. The length of the CDR3 is 14 residues. Per the germline V gene, CDR1 is MNHEY and CDR2 is SVGAGI. The CDR3 loop reads CASSYSPGNYGYTF. In DNA form, the CDR3 reads TGTGCCAGCAGTTACTCGCCAGGGAACTATGGCTACACCTTC.

This clone was recorded a few times. The chain recombines TRBV2 with TRBJ2-1; D ambiguous. Between the trimmed V and J ends, which lost 2 bases and 8 bases, there was a span of 10 bases. Germline CDR1 and CDR2: SNHLY and FYNNEI. This CDR3 contains 13 residues. Here the CDR3 reads CASSEYRAHEQFF. CDR3 bases: TGTGCCAGCAGTGAATATCGAGCCCATGAGCAGTTCTTC.

The chain has TRBV2 and TRBJ1-5; the D gene is possibly TRBD1 (5 bases). Germline loops: CDR1 SNHLY, CDR2 FYNNEI. This CDR3 has 13 residues. Trimming took 2 bases from V and 7 from J, leaving 9 bases between them. CDR3 sequence: CASSERGEQPQHF. DNA of the CDR3: TGTGCCAGCAGTGAACGGGGGGAGCAGCCCCAGCATTTT.

This clone has only a few counts. The rearrangement uses TRBV27 and TRBJ1-2, with 9 bases fitting TRBD1. Germline CDR1 and CDR2: MNHEY and SMNVEV (reference sequence). The CDR3 contains 13 residues. The J segment lost 5 bases and the V segment lost 5 bases, leaving 3 bases of the junction unmatched. The CDR3 loop reads CASSPTGGYGYTF. CDR3 DNA: TGTGCCAGCAGTCCGACAGGGGGATATGGCTACACCTTC.

The rearrangement links TRBV5-1 to TRBJ2-7; 10 bases match TRBD2. V lost 3 bases, J lost 1 base, and 4 bases stayed unmatched. Germline CDR1 reads SGHRS; CDR2 reads YFSETQ. The CDR3 consists of 15 residues. Here the CDR3 DNA reads TGCGCCAGCAGCTCCCTAGCGGGAGCATCCTACGAGCAGTACTTC. As protein: CASSSLAGASYEQYF.

The chain uses TRBV19 and TRBJ1-5; TRBD1 is a possible D gene (5 bases). Per the germline V gene, CDR1 is LNHDA and CDR2 is SQIVND (reference sequence). Trimming stripped 6 bases from V and 5 bases from J, with 17 bases between. CDR3 length: 15 residues. The CDR3 bases are TGTGCCAGTAGGCCCGCAGGGAATGGATATCAGCCCCAGCATTTT. Translation: CASRPAGNGYQPQHF.

This sequence joins TRBV7-2 and TRBJ2-3; tentative D call: TRBD1 (7 bases). Trimming shortened V by 7 bases and J by 0 bases, and 17 bases separated the two germline ends. The V gene's germline CDR1 is SGHTA and CDR2 FQGNSA. CDR3 size: 16 residues. This chain's CDR3 is CASNGGTVSSTDTQYF. CDR3 nucleotide sequence: TGTGCCAGCAATGGCGGGACAGTCTCTAGCACAGATACGCAGTATTTT.